Below, 19 T cell receptor beta chains from the same sample are listed, as sequenced in a study of T cell repertoires in cytomegalovirus infection (dated by TCRdb to between 2018 and 2020). The sequencing machine was an Illumina HiSeq 1500. The raw public reads went through TCRdb reprocessing: fastp at Q25, MiXCR clone calling, in-frame beta chains kept. CDR3 protein duplicates are merged, each entry listing the most common genes and DNA. The table for this sample lists some 500,000 distinct CDR3 sequences; about 39% of them were counted only once. The biggest ten clones account for 48% of the sample. Antigen specificity for these receptors is unknown. The sample's treatment or condition label is to be understood as: in vitro stimulation with specific CMV peptide epitopes to enrich CMV-specific T cells. Specimen: cultured PBMCs, collected from culture after CMV antigen stimulation. The receptor set was obtained from a human donor in good health (CMV status not recorded). Some clones in this sample may be carry-over from other donors' samples.

This clonotype was seen a handful of times. The chain recombines TRBV3-1 with TRBJ1-2, with D possibly TRBD1 on 6 matching bases. This CDR3 region has 13 residues. CDR1 LGHDT and CDR2 YNNKEL come from the germline V gene (reference sequence). Trimming took off 3 bases at V and 8 bases at J, with 13 bases between the two ends. CDR3 in DNA: TGTGCCAGCAGCCACCCGGACAGTTGGGGCTACACCTTC. It is translated as CASSHPDSWGYTF.

This CDR3 is CSANSADGYTF. The CDR3 nucleotides read TGCAGCGCTAACAGTGCAGATGGCTACACCTTC. This chain links TRBV29-1 with TRBJ1-2, with unresolved D. The CDR3 sequence is 11 residues long. V was cut by 7 bases and J by 6 bases, with 12 bases left in between. In germline, CDR1 is SQVTM, CDR2 ANQGSEA.

This clonotype was counted only a few times. This sequence joins TRBV2 and TRBJ1-4, with 7 bases that match TRBD1. J gave up 4 bases and V 3 bases, and 2 bases lay outside the gene matches. Germline V gene lookup returns CDR1 SNHLY and CDR2 FYNNEI. The CDR3 loop spans 14 amino acids. The CDR3 here is CASSDRDSNEKLFF. The DNA for the CDR3 is TGTGCCAGCAGTGACCGGGACAGTAATGAAAAACTGTTTTTT.

This clonotype was counted between two and nine times. J is TRBJ2-1 and V is TRBV23-1; 9 bases line up with TRBD1. TRBV23-1 is an ORF, and what it does is uncertain. V lost 4 bases and J lost 0; bases outside the gene matches: 19. This CDR3 region has 21 residues. This CDR3 is CASSPLWDREAGTSSYNEQFF. CDR3 nucleotides: TGCGCCAGCAGTCCACTATGGGACAGGGAGGCTGGGACGAGCTCCTACAATGAGCAGTTCTTC.

This clonotype was counted between two and nine times. The chain has TRBV6-1 and TRBJ1-2; no clear D gene. CDR1 MNHNS and CDR2 SASEGT come from the germline V gene. Trimming pared 5 bases from V and 2 bases from J, leaving 12 bases between. This CDR3 has 14 residues. CDR3 bases: TGTGCCAGCAGTCCCGGGCCAGTAAACTATGGCTACACCTTC. Its protein product is CASSPGPVNYGYTF.

This clonotype has more than one count but fewer than ten. This rearrangement joins TRBV9 to TRBJ1-3, with a tentative D call TRBD1 (6 bases). Germline V lookup: CDR1 SGDLS, CDR2 YYNGEE. V gave up 3 bases and J gave up 0 bases, with 10 bases separating them. The CDR3 is 15 amino acids. CDR3 in DNA: TGTGCCAGCAGCGGGGGGACAAACTCTGGAAACACCATATATTTT. It codes for CASSGGTNSGNTIYF.

The CDR3 reads CASSSASIFTDTQYF. The CDR3, as DNA: TGTGCCAGCAGCTCTGCATCGATTTTCACAGATACGCAGTATTTT. The gene calls are TRBV7-9 and TRBJ2-3, with no clear D. This CDR3 is built from 15 residues. V lost 4 bases and J 2 bases, leaving 13 bases between the germline ends. Germline CDR1 SEHNR, CDR2 FQNEAQ (reference sequence).

In this sample, this clonotype turned up a few times. This chain connects TRBV7-2 to TRBJ2-3; D is ambiguous. CDR1 SGHTA and CDR2 FQGNSA come from the germline V gene. V was shortened by 0 bases and J by 4 bases, with 8 bases between the two germline ends. The CDR3 runs 14 residues. The CDR3 here is CASSLAASADTQYF. For the CDR3, the DNA is TGTGCCAGCAGCTTAGCGGCCAGCGCAGATACGCAGTATTTT.

J is TRBJ2-7 and V is TRBV15, with 9 bases lining up with TRBD1. The CDR3 has 16 residues. V lost 0 bases, J lost 4 bases, and 7 bases stayed unmatched. The germline V gene encodes CDR1 LNHNV and CDR2 YYDKDF (reference sequence). CDR3 residues: CATSREGTGRWYEQYF. The CDR3 nucleotides are TGTGCCACCAGCAGAGAAGGGACAGGGAGATGGTACGAGCAGTACTTC.

The chain is built from TRBV11-2 and TRBJ2-5; D not certain. Trimming took 5 bases from V and 7 from J, leaving 14 bases between them. The germline V gene encodes CDR1 SGHAT and CDR2 FQNNGV. The length of the CDR3 is 13 residues. The CDR3, as DNA: TGTGCCAGCAGCCACCCATCGGATGGGACCCAGTACTTC. Translating gives CASSHPSDGTQYF.

This rearrangement joins TRBV12-3 or TRBV12-4 to TRBJ1-1; D ambiguous. This CDR3 has 12 amino acids. The V end was cut by 3 bases, the J end by 6 bases, with 8 bases between. The CDR3 region has the DNA TGTGCCAGCAGTTTTGCAGGACCTGAAGCTTTCTTT. Amino acid sequence: CASSFAGPEAFF.

V is TRBV7-2 and J is TRBJ1-5; D might be TRBD1 (5 bases). This CDR3 is 16 amino acids long. V lost 5 bases and J 2 bases, leaving 16 bases between the germline ends. Germline V gene sequence: CDR1 SGHTA, CDR2 FQGNSA. The CDR3 coding sequence is TGTGCCAGCAGCCGCCTCCGGGGCGGTGGCAATCAGCCCCAGCATTTT. As protein: CASSRLRGGGNQPQHF.

The J gene is TRBJ2-7, the V gene TRBV6-5, with a tentative D call TRBD2 (5 bases). Germline assignment: CDR1 MNHEY and CDR2 SVGAGI. The V end was cut by 10 bases, the J end by 1 base, with 14 bases between. There are 13 residues in the CDR3. The CDR3 spells CATQRAVSYEQYF. Here the CDR3 DNA reads TGTGCCACTCAGAGGGCCGTGTCCTACGAGCAGTACTTC.

This clonotype was counted between two and nine times. The chain is built from TRBV7-2 and TRBJ2-5; 8 nucleotides agree with TRBD2. Losses at the gene ends were 5 bases for V and 11 bases for J; bases not matched to a gene: 13. Germline lookup yields CDR1 SGHTA and CDR2 FQGNSA. This CDR3 is 14 amino acids long. As DNA, the CDR3 is TGTGCCAGCAGCCCCGGGGGGGCCCCCAACCTTCAGTACTTC. Translated, it gives CASSPGGAPNLQYF. The full variable domain, rest sourced from reference TRBV7-2 and TRBJ2-5, is GAGVSQSPSNKVTEKGKDVELRCDPISGHTALYWYRQSLGQGLEFLIYFQGNSAPDKSGLPSDRFSAERTGGSVSTLTIQRTQQEDSAVYLCASSPGGAPNLQYFGPGTRLLVL.

A single count supports this clonotype. The chain carries TRBV15 and TRBJ2-7, with D possibly matching TRBD2 (5 bases). Trimming removed 5 bases at V and 0 bases at J, with 17 bases between. Germline V CDR1 and CDR2: LNHNV, YYDKDF (reference sequence). CDR3 length: 16 residues. CDR3 DNA: TGTGCCACCAGCGGAGGCCTGGCGGCGAGCTCCTACGAGCAGTACTTC. This sequence encodes CATSGGLAASSYEQYF.

This clonotype was observed a few times. The CDR3 sequence: CASSLARAGGTDTQYF. The CDR3 nucleotides read TGTGCCAGCAGCTTAGCGCGGGCGGGAGGCACAGATACGCAGTATTTT. The chain has TRBV7-8 and TRBJ2-3; 7 bases line up with TRBD2. This CDR3 has 16 residues. With V trimmed by 0 bases and J by 1 base, 4 bases remained unmatched. Germline V CDR1 and CDR2: SGHVS, FQNEAQ. Full variable domain (missing parts from reference TRBV7-8 and TRBJ2-3): GAGVSQSPRYKVAKRGQDVALRCDPISGHVSLFWYQQALGQGPEFLTYFQNEAQLDKSGLPSDRFFAERPEGSVSTLKIQRTQQEDSAVYLCASSLARAGGTDTQYFGPGTRLTVL.

The chain has TRBV12-3 or TRBV12-4 and TRBJ1-3; D possibly corresponds to TRBD1 (5 bases). The CDR3 sequence is 14 residues long. Trimming removed 6 bases from V and 0 bases from J, with 9 bases in between. CDR3 bases: TGTGCCAGCAGGGACACTACCTCTGGAAACACCATATATTTT. Translating it yields CASRDTTSGNTIYF.

This clonotype was observed a handful of times. The J gene is TRBJ1-5, the V gene TRBV7-2; D is unresolved. V shed 4 bases and J shed 4 bases, with 5 bases lying between them. CDR3 length equals 12 residues. Per germline, CDR1 SGHTA and CDR2 FQGNSA. CDR3 protein: CASSWGNQPQHF. CDR3 DNA: TGTGCCAGCAGCTGGGGTAATCAGCCCCAGCATTTT. The full variable domain, completed using reference TRBV7-2 and TRBJ1-5, is GAGVSQSPSNKVTEKGKDVELRCDPISGHTALYWYRQSLGQGLEFLIYFQGNSAPDKSGLPSDRFSAERTGGSVSTLTIQRTQQEDSAVYLCASSWGNQPQHFGDGTRLSIL.

The chain employs TRBV7-2 and TRBJ2-7, with no clear D. The length of the CDR3 is 15 residues. Germline loops: CDR1 SGHTA, CDR2 FQGNSA. Trimming left V 1 base short and J 4 bases short, with 14 bases between. CDR3 sequence (DNA): TGTGCCAGCAGCTTAGTCTATACCGTTGAGTACGAGCAGTACTTC. Amino acid sequence: CASSLVYTVEYEQYF.